This T cell receptor beta chain was captured in a study of blood T cell repertoires in COVID-19. Overall study context: In each case, the material was cDNA or gDNA derived from T cells, B-cell-depleted T cells, or PBMCs.

From germline, CDR1 is LGHDT and CDR2 YNNKEL (reference sequence). The CDR3 runs to 15 residues. The junction had 6 bases not matched to a gene; V was cut back by 4 bases and J by 10 bases. Repertoires were generated with immunoSEQ multiplex PCR, while TCRdb's copy carries only in-frame clones and drops some. The table includes 150,000 to 200,000 clones, 75% to 90% detected once. The J gene is TRBJ1-6, the V gene TRBV3-1 (or the pseudogene TRBV3-2), with 11 positions matching TRBD1. The receptor's source is an older woman with acute or convalescent COVID-19. Specimen: peripheral blood. CDR3 amino acids: CASSPDRGPKSPLHF. CDR3 DNA: TGTGCCAGCAGCCCGGACAGGGGGCCAAAATCACCCCTCCACTTT.